The 11 T cell receptor beta chains below all came from one sample that was sequenced in a study of T cells in Graves' hyperthyroidism and ophthalmopathy. What was amplified from RNA transcripts were TCR beta CDR3 regions. The study used the HTBI primer set for a first-round RT-PCR of the TCR CDR3. Via MiXCR, TCRdb re-called the multiplex PCR reads, giving one row per CDR3 protein. The table records about 840,000 distinct CDR3 sequences, roughly 40% of them present only once. The sample consisted of blood. These receptors were taken from a man aged 18 to 35 with Graves' hyperthyroidism.

The chain combines TRBV24-1 with TRBJ2-3; D might be TRBD2 (7 bases). The germline gives CDR1 KGHDR, CDR2 SFDVKD. The V end lost 6 bases, the J end lost 4 bases, and 13 bases lay between the germline ends. The CDR3 contains 14 residues. In DNA form, the CDR3 reads TGTGCCACCAGTTCGCCGGGGGGCTCAGATACGCAGTATTTT. It translates to CATSSPGGSDTQYF.

The DNA for the CDR3 is TGTGCCAGCCTCTTTTCGAACACCGGGGAGCTGTTTTTT. It yields the protein CASLFSNTGELFF. The rearrangement joins TRBV2 to TRBJ2-2; D not resolved. Germline-derived CDR1 and CDR2 are SNHLY and FYNNEI. V was clipped by 8 bases and J by 0 bases, with 7 bases between them. The CDR3 length is 13 residues.

This clonotype was detected ten times or more. V and J are TRBV19 and TRBJ1-1; unclear D gene. Germline lookup yields CDR1 LNHDA and CDR2 SQIVND (reference sequence). There are 12 residues in the CDR3. With 3 bases removed from V and 8 bases from J, the gap between germline ends came to 10 bases. The CDR3 nucleotides read TGTGCCAGTAGTATGGGGTCACTCGAAGCTTTCTTT. Translated, it gives CASSMGSLEAFF.

The V call is TRBV7-3, the J call TRBJ1-6; TRBD1 matches 8 bases. CDR1 SGHTA and CDR2 FQGTGA come from the germline V gene. The CDR3 consists of 14 residues. Trimming removed 5 bases from V and 9 bases from J; junction bases left unmatched: 6. CDR3 coding DNA: TGTGCCAGCAGCCCAAGGACAGGGTCTTCACCCCTCCACTTT. Its translation is CASSPRTGSSPLHF.

Notes on this clonotype: A much larger clone differs from this one at a single base, so this may be a read error. This chain links TRBV20-1 with TRBJ1-5, with D maybe TRBD1 (5 bases). The V end was cut by 3 bases, the J end by 3 bases, with 18 bases between. Per germline, CDR1 DFQATT and CDR2 SNEGSKA (reference sequence). The CDR3 sequence is 16 residues long. This CDR3 reads CSASLGAGRANQPQHF. DNA for the CDR3: TGCAGTGCTAGCCTCGGTGCGGGCAGGGCCAATCAGCCCCAGCATTTT.

The chain carries TRBV12-3 or TRBV12-4 and TRBJ2-2; TRBD2 is a possible D gene (7 bases). The CDR3 has 15 residues. The V gene lost 8 bases and the J gene lost 1 base, with 14 bases spanning the gap. CDR3 in DNA: TGTGCCAGCCTCGAGGGAGGGGGGAACACCGGGGAGCTGTTTTTT. Translation gives CASLEGGGNTGELFF.

The chain uses TRBV28 and TRBJ2-5, with unresolved D. CDR1 and CDR2 (germline): MDHEN, SYDVKM. The V gene lost 7 bases and the J gene lost 1 base, with 13 bases spanning the gap. The CDR3 consists of 14 residues. This CDR3 is CASTLTLSQETQYF. CDR3 DNA: TGTGCCAGCACTCTAACCTTATCCCAAGAGACCCAGTACTTC.

This clonotype was seen repeatedly, ten times or more. The chain couples TRBV29-1 to TRBJ2-5; D is unresolved. V dropped 4 bases and J dropped 6 bases, with 9 bases sitting between them. The germline CDR1 and CDR2 sequences are SQVTM and ANQGSEA. The CDR3 length is 11 residues. CDR3 nucleotide sequence: TGCAGCGTTGGAGGATCGAAGACCCAGTACTTC. Translation: CSVGGSKTQYF.

This clonotype was seen repeatedly, ten times or more. This sequence joins TRBV5-1 and TRBJ1-1, with no clear D. CDR1 and CDR2 (germline): SGHRS, YFSETQ. The CDR3 is 15 residues long. V gave up 0 bases and J gave up 4 bases, with 13 bases separating them. The CDR3, as DNA: TGCGCCAGCAGCTTGGCCATAGGGTCAGCCACTGAAGCTTTCTTT. Its protein product is CASSLAIGSATEAFF.

In its sample, this clonotype was seen a few times. V gene TRBV7-3 combines with J gene TRBJ2-7; D not certain. Looked up from germline, CDR1 is SGHTA and CDR2 is FQGTGA. The CDR3 is made up of 14 amino acids. V was trimmed by 5 bases and J by 4 bases, leaving 15 bases between them. CDR3 sequence: CASSPPLEMYEQYF. The CDR3 DNA is TGTGCCAGCAGCCCCCCCCTGGAGATGTACGAGCAGTACTTC.

Remarks on this clonotype: A much larger clone lies a single base off, so this may be a read error. V is TRBV20-1 and J is TRBJ1-1, with D possibly matching TRBD1 (6 bases). Trimming took 3 bases from V and 1 from J, leaving 15 bases between them. In germline, CDR1 is DFQATT, CDR2 SNEGSKA (reference sequence). This CDR3 comprises 15 residues. The CDR3 DNA follows: TGCAGTGCTAGGGATGGGGGACAACCGAACACTGAAGCTTTCTTT. Its protein is CSARDGGQPNTEAFF.